Shown below are 25 T cell receptor beta chains from a single sample sequenced in a study of T cell repertoires in cytomegalovirus infection. TCRdb passed the reads through MiXCR, listing each CDR3 protein once. Of approximately 110,000 distinct CDR3 sequences listed, about 30% were seen once; the top ten hold roughly three quarters. Their target antigens are unknown. Material: CD8+ T cells from cultured PBMCs, obtained from culture after CMV antigen stimulation. Receptors originate from a human donor in good health (CMV status not recorded). Some clones in this sample may be carry-over from other donors' samples.

V gene TRBV7-9 combines with J gene TRBJ2-2, with 8 bases lining up with TRBD2. The length of the CDR3 is 15 residues. Per the germline V gene, CDR1 is SEHNR and CDR2 is FQNEAQ (reference sequence). After removal of 5 bases from V and 1 base from J, the junction contained 3 bases not matched to a gene. The CDR3, as DNA: TGTGCCAGCAGCCCGGGGGGGCTGAACACCGGGGAGCTGTTTTTT. Translation gives CASSPGGLNTGELFF.

Only a few counts were recorded for this clonotype. The chain links TRBV19 to TRBJ2-1, with 11 bases lining up with TRBD1. J lost 9 bases, V lost 9 bases, and 16 bases had no gene match. The CDR3 contains 16 residues. In germline, CDR1 is LNHDA, CDR2 SQIVND (reference sequence). The CDR3 DNA is TGTGCCAGCGGAGAACCGGACAGGGGGCTTGGGGCTGAGCAGTTCTTC. It specifies CASGEPDRGLGAEQFF.

This clonotype was observed a single time. V usage is TRBV7-3 and J usage is TRBJ2-5; 10 bases are a match to TRBD1. The CDR3 consists of 15 residues. The ends lost 0 bases at V and 4 bases at J; junction bases unmatched: 2. From germline, CDR1 is SGHTA and CDR2 FQGTGA. As DNA, the CDR3 is TGTGCCAGCAGCTTAACTGGGACAGGGGTAGAGACCCAGTACTTC. This gives the protein CASSLTGTGVETQYF. The whole variable domain, remainder taken from reference TRBV7-3 and TRBJ2-5, is GAGVSQTPSNKVTEKGKYVELRCDPISGHTALYWYRQSLGQGPEFLIYFQGTGAADDSGLPNDRFFAVRPEGSVSTLKIQRTERGDSAVYLCASSLTGTGVETQYFGPGTRLLVL.

The CDR3 is CASSQELQTGDEQYF. CDR3 in DNA: TGCGCCAGCAGCCAAGAGTTACAGACTGGCGACGAGCAGTACTTC. V usage is TRBV4-1 and J usage is TRBJ2-7, with D uncertain. The CDR3 has 15 residues. The germline V gene encodes CDR1 MGHRA and CDR2 YSYEKL. V was shortened by 0 bases and J by 5 bases, with 14 bases between the two germline ends.

V gene TRBV19 combines with J gene TRBJ1-2, with D unresolved. The V end lost 5 bases, the J end lost 8 bases, and 9 bases lay between the germline ends. This CDR3 is 11 amino acids long. CDR1 and CDR2 (germline): LNHDA, SQIVND (reference sequence). CDR3 protein: CASSGPRGYTF. CDR3 in DNA: TGTGCCAGTAGTGGCCCGCGAGGCTACACCTTC. Full variable domain (outside the CDR3, taken from reference TRBV19 and TRBJ1-2): DGGITQSPKYLFRKEGQNVTLSCEQNLNHDAMYWYRQDPGQGLRLIYYSQIVNDFQKGDIAEGYSVSREKKESFPLTVTSAQKNPTAFYLCASSGPRGYTFGSGTRLTVV.

The V gene is TRBV19, the J gene TRBJ1-2, with 7 bases fitting TRBD1. Germline CDR1 LNHDA, CDR2 SQIVND (reference sequence). The CDR3 totals 12 residues. Unmatched junction bases numbered 6, after V lost 6 bases and J lost 8 bases. The chain's CDR3 is CASSAGTEGYTF. CDR3 nucleotide sequence: TGTGCCAGTAGCGCCGGGACAGAGGGCTACACCTTC.

This chain uses TRBV2 with TRBJ2-7; D perhaps matches TRBD1 (5 bases). CDR1 and CDR2 from the germline V gene are SNHLY and FYNNEI. Trimming cost V 1 base and J 5 bases, with 9 bases left between them. This CDR3 spans 13 amino acids. CDR3 region: CASSEVTAHEQYF. The CDR3 nucleotides are TGTGCCAGCAGTGAAGTGACAGCCCACGAGCAGTACTTC.

This clonotype was detected a few times. The chain joins TRBV7-9 to TRBJ1-1, with TRBD1 as a possible D gene (5 bases). Deletions cut 5 bases from V and 0 bases from J, with 13 bases between. The germline gives CDR1 SEHNR, CDR2 FQNEAQ (reference sequence). The length of the CDR3 is 15 residues. CDR3 amino acids: CASSGEGTVNTEAFF. Written as DNA, the CDR3 is TGTGCCAGCAGCGGAGAAGGGACGGTGAACACTGAAGCTTTCTTT.

This clonotype occurred a few times. This chain uses TRBV7-2 with TRBJ2-7, with a weak D call TRBD2 (6 bases). Trimming removed 5 bases at V and 7 bases at J, with 18 bases between. The germline gives CDR1 SGHTA, CDR2 FQGNSA. The length of the CDR3 is 14 residues. The DNA for the CDR3 is TGTGCCAGCAGCCCCCTCGCGGGGAGGAGGGAGCAGTACTTC. Its translation: CASSPLAGRREQYF.

The chain links TRBV4-1 to TRBJ2-7; D is ambiguous. The V gene's germline CDR1 is MGHRA and CDR2 YSYEKL. V shed 2 bases and J shed 1 base, with 9 bases lying between them. The CDR3 length is 14 residues. CDR3: CASSQRYGSYEQYF. CDR3 nucleotides: TGCGCCAGCAGCCAAAGATACGGTTCCTACGAGCAGTACTTC.

The chain employs TRBV7-9 and TRBJ2-7; D is perhaps TRBD1 (5 bases). The CDR3 has 14 residues. Trimming removed 0 bases from V and 3 bases from J, with 9 bases in between. The germline V gene has CDR1 SEHNR and CDR2 FQNEAQ (reference sequence). The CDR3 region has the DNA TGTGCCAGCAGCTTAGCAGACAGTAGCTACGAGCAGTACTTC. This sequence encodes CASSLADSSYEQYF. The variable domain in full, with the rest retrieved from reference TRBV7-9 and TRBJ2-7, is DTGVSQNPRHKITKRGQNVTFRCDPISEHNRLYWYRQTLGQGPEFLTYFQNEAQLEKSRLLSDRFSAERPKGSFSTLEIQRTEQGDSAMYLCASSLADSSYEQYFGPGTRLTVT.

V usage is TRBV27 and J usage is TRBJ2-7; D gene uncertain. Germline V gene lookup returns CDR1 MNHEY and CDR2 SMNVEV (reference sequence). Trimming took 0 bases from V and 4 from J, leaving 10 bases between them. This CDR3 has 14 residues. In nucleotides, the CDR3 is TGTGCCAGCAGTTTATCCCCGTTGGGGTACGAGCAGTACTTC. It codes for CASSLSPLGYEQYF.

The genes are TRBV19 and TRBJ2-1; 7 nucleotides agree with TRBD1. Trimming removed 3 bases from V and 3 bases from J; junction bases left unmatched: 5. Germline V gene sequence: CDR1 LNHDA, CDR2 SQIVND (reference sequence). The CDR3 spans 15 residues. CDR3 sequence (DNA): TGTGCCAGTAGTATTTCCTGGACAGGCTACAATGAGCAGTTCTTC. This gives the protein CASSISWTGYNEQFF.

This clonotype has a handful of counts. The chain couples TRBV4-1 to TRBJ2-7, with D hard to call. The CDR3 totals 13 residues. Germline V CDR1 and CDR2: MGHRA, YSYEKL. Trimming removed 4 bases at V and 3 bases at J, with 10 bases between. The CDR3 DNA sequence: TGCGCCAGCAGCCTCCCGGGTGGCTACGAGCAGTACTTC. It translates to CASSLPGGYEQYF.

This rearrangement joins TRBV4-1 to TRBJ2-2, with TRBD1 identical over 9 bases. J lost 3 bases, V lost 8 bases, and 4 bases had no gene match. The V gene's germline CDR1 is MGHRA and CDR2 YSYEKL. This CDR3 has 14 amino acids. DNA of the CDR3: TGCGCCAGCTCCCGGGACAGGGACACCGGGGAGCTGTTTTTT. It translates to CASSRDRDTGELFF.

This clonotype was seen ten or more times. V is TRBV7-9 and J is TRBJ2-7; D call uncertain. The V gene lost 1 base and the J gene lost 2 bases, with 6 bases spanning the gap. This CDR3 region has 13 residues. Germline-derived CDR1 and CDR2 are SEHNR and FQNEAQ (reference sequence). CDR3 DNA sequence: TGTGCCAGCAGCTTAGGCACGACCTACGAGCAGTACTTC. The encoded protein is CASSLGTTYEQYF.

There are a few counts of this clonotype. The rearrangement joins TRBV24-1 to TRBJ1-5; TRBD1 matches at 9 bases. After removal of 4 bases from V and 2 bases from J, the junction contained 5 bases not matched to a gene. Germline loops: CDR1 KGHDR, CDR2 SFDVKD. The length of the CDR3 is 16 residues. CDR3 residues: CATSDVRTGGNQPQHF. Written as DNA, the CDR3 is TGTGCCACCAGTGACGTACGGACAGGGGGCAATCAGCCCCAGCATTTT.

The rearrangement joins TRBV6-1 to TRBJ2-1; a possible D gene is TRBD1 (6 bases). The germline V gene encodes CDR1 MNHNS and CDR2 SASEGT. This CDR3 has 15 amino acids. Trimming left V 6 bases short and J 4 bases short, with 16 bases between. The CDR3 sequence is CASSNRDTFYNEQFF. The CDR3 DNA follows: TGTGCCAGCAGCAACCGGGACACATTTTACAATGAGCAGTTCTTC.

This clonotype was detected many times. V gene TRBV7-7 combines with J gene TRBJ2-5; D may be TRBD2 (5 bases). CDR1 SSHAT and CDR2 FNYEAQ come from the germline V gene (reference sequence). The ends were cut back, 3 bases at V and 1 base at J, with 12 bases in the middle. CDR3 size: 15 residues. CDR3 DNA sequence: TGTGCCAGCAGCTTGATGGTAGCGAGCCAAGAGACCCAGTACTTC. It codes for CASSLMVASQETQYF.

This clonotype was observed a handful of times. The chain links TRBV20-1 to TRBJ1-5; a possible D gene is TRBD1 (5 bases). Germline lookup yields CDR1 DFQATT and CDR2 SNEGSKA (reference sequence). The CDR3 is 17 amino acids. The V end lost 6 bases, the J end lost 4 bases, and 25 bases lay between the germline ends. DNA of the CDR3: TGCAGTGCCTGGGGGGGGAGCGGGGAGTTCGGTAATCAGCCCCAGCATTTT. Its translation: CSAWGGSGEFGNQPQHF.

This clonotype was seen only a few times. The chain employs TRBV12-3 or TRBV12-4 and TRBJ2-3; the D gene is possibly TRBD2 (6 bases). Trimming took 3 bases from V and 3 from J, leaving 13 bases between them. There are 15 residues in the CDR3. CDR3: CASSLWGTRTDTQYF. The CDR3 nucleotides are TGTGCCAGCAGTTTGTGGGGGACTCGAACAGATACGCAGTATTTT.

This clonotype was seen many times. V gene TRBV12-3 or TRBV12-4 combines with J gene TRBJ2-1; 7 bases line up with TRBD1. This CDR3 has 16 amino acids. V dropped 6 bases and J dropped 5; count of bases not matched to a gene: 13. The CDR3 sequence: CASSPPDRATHNEQFF. CDR3 in DNA: TGTGCCAGCAGCCCCCCCGACAGGGCAACCCACAATGAGCAGTTCTTC.

This clonotype appeared many times. The chain uses TRBV12-3 or TRBV12-4 and TRBJ1-2; no clear D gene. This CDR3 comprises 13 residues. Trimming removed 2 bases from V and 4 bases from J, with 8 bases in between. The CDR3: CASSLKWSYGYTF. The CDR3, as DNA: TGTGCCAGCAGTTTAAAGTGGAGCTATGGCTACACCTTC.

The chain couples TRBV5-5 to TRBJ1-2; D unresolved. The CDR3 consists of 13 residues. Per germline, CDR1 SGHKS and CDR2 YYEKEE (reference sequence). Trimming shortened V by 0 bases and J by 9 bases, and 12 bases separated the two germline ends. This CDR3 reads CASSLGLDVRYTF. The CDR3 coding sequence is TGTGCCAGCAGCTTGGGGCTGGACGTGCGCTACACCTTC.

The table lists this clonotype with a few counts. The CDR3 sequence is CASQKTGEVSYEQYF. The DNA of the CDR3 is TGTGCCAGCCAGAAGACAGGGGAGGTTTCCTACGAGCAGTACTTC. The V gene is TRBV27, the J gene TRBJ2-7; TRBD1 agrees at 8 bases. Per germline, CDR1 MNHEY and CDR2 SMNVEV (reference sequence). Losses at the gene ends were 8 bases for V and 1 base for J; bases not matched to a gene: 10. The CDR3 spans 15 residues.